A selection of T cell receptor beta chains follows, all from one sample in a study of T cells in Graves' hyperthyroidism and ophthalmopathy. Via MiXCR, TCRdb re-called the multiplex PCR reads, giving one row per CDR3 protein. The table shows some 460,000 distinct CDR3 sequences, with around 14% occurring only once. Specimen: blood. The receptors were sampled from a woman younger than 30 with Graves' hyperthyroidism. Each CDR3 is given with its conserved first and last residue. The D gene is left open where the match is weak. A row's size may be missing; if present it is once, few, many or a size class.

d_call clone_size j_call v_call cdr3_aa cdr3_nt
TRBD2 many TRBJ2-1 TRBV27 CASSRTSGGASRNEQFF TGTGCCAGCAGTCGGACTAGCGGGGGGGCCAGTCGCAATGAGCAGTTCTTC
NA few TRBJ2-1 TRBV19 CASSRGVDTEQFF TGTGCCAGTAGTCGAGGGGTTGATACTGAGCAGTTCTTC
NA many TRBJ2-1 TRBV14 CASSQVRPGVSSSYNEQFF TGTGCCAGCAGCCAAGTTAGGCCAGGGGTTTCGAGCTCCTACAATGAGCAGTTCTTC
TRBD2 few TRBJ2-1 TRBV27 CASGLEAGGNNEQFF TGTGCCAGTGGATTGGAAGCGGGGGGTAACAATGAGCAGTTCTTC
NA NA TRBJ1-2 TRBV7-9 CASSLAEEYDYTF TGTGCCAGCAGCTTAGCGGAGGAGTATGACTACACCTTC
NA NA TRBJ2-3 TRBV29-1 CSVGRDQDTQYF TGCAGCGTTGGGAGGGACCAAGATACGCAGTATTTT
NA few TRBJ2-7 TRBV7-2 CASSLADLGHEQYF TGTGCCAGCAGCTTGGCGGATCTGGGCCACGAGCAGTACTTC
NA many TRBJ2-7 TRBV2 CASQAVRQDYEQYF TGTGCCAGTCAGGCGGTAAGACAGGACTACGAGCAGTACTTC
NA NA TRBJ1-5 TRBV4-3 CASSLNFRVGQPQHF TGCGCCAGCAGCCTAAATTTCAGGGTGGGTCAGCCCCAGCATTTT
NA NA TRBJ2-7 TRBV12-3/TRBV12-4 CASSTRGGEQYF TGTGCCAGCAGTACCAGGGGGGGGGAGCAGTACTTC
NA few TRBJ2-5 TRBV4-1 CASSQVRGQETQYF TGCGCCAGCAGCCAAGTACGGGGCCAAGAGACCCAGTACTTC
NA many TRBJ2-3 TRBV7-2 CASSLEVRGALPDTQYF TGTGCCAGCAGCTTAGAGGTCCGGGGGGCGCTTCCGGATACGCAGTATTTT
TRBD1 many TRBJ2-5 TRBV14 CASSQEVGGQEGGETQYF TGTGCCAGCAGCCAAGAGGTTGGGGGACAGGAAGGAGGAGAGACCCAGTACTTC
TRBD1 many TRBJ1-5 TRBV7-9 CASSLWTGRGNQPQHF TGTGCCAGCAGCCTATGGACAGGGCGAGGCAATCAGCCCCAGCATTTT
TRBD2 NA TRBJ2-1 TRBV20-1 CSASEWSGGAVYNEQFF TGCAGTGCTAGTGAATGGAGCGGGGGGGCGGTTTACAATGAGCAGTTCTTC
NA many TRBJ2-1 TRBV6-2/TRBV6-3 CASSNGQALDLYNEQFF TGTGCCAGCAGCAACGGCCAGGCACTGGACTTATACAATGAGCAGTTCTTC
TRBD1 many TRBJ2-3 TRBV2 CASRRDSSTDTQYF TGTGCCAGCAGGAGGGACAGCTCCACAGATACGCAGTATTTT
NA few TRBJ2-5 TRBV7-9 CASSLGLEGPTGETQYF TGTGCCAGCAGCTTAGGGCTGGAGGGCCCAACTGGGGAGACCCAGTACTTC